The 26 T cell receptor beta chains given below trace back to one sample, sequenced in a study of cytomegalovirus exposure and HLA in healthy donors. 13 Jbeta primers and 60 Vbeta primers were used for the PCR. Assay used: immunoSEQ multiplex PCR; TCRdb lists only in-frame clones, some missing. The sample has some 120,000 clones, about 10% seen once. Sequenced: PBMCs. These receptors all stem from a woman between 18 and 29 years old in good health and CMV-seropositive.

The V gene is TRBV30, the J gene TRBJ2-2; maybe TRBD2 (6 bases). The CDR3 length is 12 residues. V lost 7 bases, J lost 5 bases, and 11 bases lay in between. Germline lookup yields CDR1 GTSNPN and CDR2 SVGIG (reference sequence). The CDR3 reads CASEGKTGELFF. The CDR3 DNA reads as TGTGCCTCGGAGGGGAAGACCGGGGAGCTGTTTTTT.

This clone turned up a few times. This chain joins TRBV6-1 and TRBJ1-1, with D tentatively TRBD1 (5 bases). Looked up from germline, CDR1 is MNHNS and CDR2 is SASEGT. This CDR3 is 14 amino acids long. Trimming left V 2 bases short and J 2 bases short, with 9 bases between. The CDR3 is CASSERWGNTEAFF. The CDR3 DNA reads TGTGCCAGCAGTGAACGTTGGGGCAACACTGAAGCTTTCTTT.

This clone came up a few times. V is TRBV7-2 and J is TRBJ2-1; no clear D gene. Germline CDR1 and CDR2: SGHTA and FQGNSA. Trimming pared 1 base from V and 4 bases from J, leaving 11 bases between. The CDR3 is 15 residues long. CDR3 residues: CASSLGLILYNEQFF. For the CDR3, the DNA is TGTGCCAGCAGCTTAGGACTGATACTTTACAATGAGCAGTTCTTC.

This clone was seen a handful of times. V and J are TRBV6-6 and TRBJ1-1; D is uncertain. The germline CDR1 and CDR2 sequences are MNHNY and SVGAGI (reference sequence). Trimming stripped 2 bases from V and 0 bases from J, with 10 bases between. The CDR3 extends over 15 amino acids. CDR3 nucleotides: TGTGCCAGCAGTTACCCCCAAAACATGAACACTGAAGCTTTCTTT. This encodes CASSYPQNMNTEAFF.

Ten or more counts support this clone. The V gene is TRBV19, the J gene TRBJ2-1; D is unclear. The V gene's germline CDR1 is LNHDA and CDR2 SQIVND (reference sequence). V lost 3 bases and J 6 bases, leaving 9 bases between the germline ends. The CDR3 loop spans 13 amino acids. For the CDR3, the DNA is TGTGCCAGTAGTATCCCACCGGGCAATGAGCAGTTCTTC. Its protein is CASSIPPGNEQFF.

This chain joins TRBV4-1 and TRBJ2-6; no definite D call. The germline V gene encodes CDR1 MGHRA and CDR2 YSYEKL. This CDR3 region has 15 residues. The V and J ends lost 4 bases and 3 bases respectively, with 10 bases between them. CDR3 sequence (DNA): TGCGCCAGCAGCCCTTGGTTCTATGGGGCCAACGTCCTGACTTTC. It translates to CASSPWFYGANVLTF.

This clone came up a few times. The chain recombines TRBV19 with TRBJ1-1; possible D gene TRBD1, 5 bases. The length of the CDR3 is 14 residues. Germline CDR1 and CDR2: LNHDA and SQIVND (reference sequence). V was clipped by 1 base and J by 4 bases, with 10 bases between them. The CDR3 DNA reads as TGTGCCAGTAGTATAGTCGAAGGGGCCACTGAAGCTTTCTTT. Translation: CASSIVEGATEAFF.

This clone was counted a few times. The CDR3 sequence is CASSPGTAYGYTF. In DNA form, the CDR3 reads TGTGCCAGCAGCCCAGGGACAGCTTATGGCTACACCTTC. V and J are TRBV14 and TRBJ1-2; 7 nucleotides match TRBD1. There are 13 residues in the CDR3. Germline values: CDR1 SGHDN, CDR2 FVKESK. The trim removed 4 bases at V and 5 bases at J, leaving 4 bases unmatched.

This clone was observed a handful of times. The CDR3 here is CASSNPTGEYGYTF. Here the CDR3 DNA reads TGTGCCAGCAGTAACCCTACAGGGGAGTATGGCTACACCTTC. This chain links TRBV2 with TRBJ1-2; 7 nucleotides align to TRBD1. Germline V gene lookup returns CDR1 SNHLY and CDR2 FYNNEI. V lost 5 bases, J lost 5 bases, and 8 bases stayed unmatched. This CDR3 spans 14 amino acids.

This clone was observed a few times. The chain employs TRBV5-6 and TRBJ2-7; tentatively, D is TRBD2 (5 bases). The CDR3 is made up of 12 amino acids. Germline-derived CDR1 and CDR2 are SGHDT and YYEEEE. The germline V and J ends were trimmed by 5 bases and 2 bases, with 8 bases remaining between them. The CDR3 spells CASRSGPYEQYF. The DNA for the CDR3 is TGTGCCAGCAGGAGCGGTCCCTACGAGCAGTACTTC.

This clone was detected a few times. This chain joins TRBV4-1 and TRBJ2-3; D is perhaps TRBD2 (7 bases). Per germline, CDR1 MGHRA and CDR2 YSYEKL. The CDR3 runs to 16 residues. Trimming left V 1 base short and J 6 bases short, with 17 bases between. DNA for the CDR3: TGCGCCAGCAGCCAAGCAATGGGGGGGCCGGGGGATACGCAGTATTTT. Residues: CASSQAMGGPGDTQYF.

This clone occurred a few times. CDR3 protein: CASSPAEGFGQPQHF. CDR3 sequence (DNA): TGTGCCAGCAGCCCAGCGGAGGGATTTGGTCAGCCCCAGCATTTT. V is TRBV7-6 and J is TRBJ1-5; D not certain. This CDR3 spans 15 amino acids. Germline V CDR1 and CDR2: SGHVS, FNYEAQ. Trimming took 5 bases from V and 6 from J, leaving 17 bases between them.

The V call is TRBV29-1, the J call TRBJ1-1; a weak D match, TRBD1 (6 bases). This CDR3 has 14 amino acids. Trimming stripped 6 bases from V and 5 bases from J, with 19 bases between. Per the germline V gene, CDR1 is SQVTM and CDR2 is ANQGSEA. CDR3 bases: TGCAGCGTCTTAACCCAGGGGATGTCGACTGAAGCTTTCTTT. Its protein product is CSVLTQGMSTEAFF.

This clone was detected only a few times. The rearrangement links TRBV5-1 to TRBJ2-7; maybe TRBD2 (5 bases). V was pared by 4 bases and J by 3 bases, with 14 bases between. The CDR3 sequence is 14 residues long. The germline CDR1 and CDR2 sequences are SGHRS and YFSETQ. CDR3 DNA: TGCGCCAGCAGCCGGGATGGGGTCGGCTACGAGCAGTACTTC. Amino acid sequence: CASSRDGVGYEQYF.

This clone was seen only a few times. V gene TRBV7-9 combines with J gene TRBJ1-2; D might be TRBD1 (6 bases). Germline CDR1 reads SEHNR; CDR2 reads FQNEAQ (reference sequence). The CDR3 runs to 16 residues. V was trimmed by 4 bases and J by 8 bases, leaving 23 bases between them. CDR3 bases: TGTGCCAGCAGCTACGTGCCGTGGGACATAACGACGGGCTACACCTTC. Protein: CASSYVPWDITTGYTF.

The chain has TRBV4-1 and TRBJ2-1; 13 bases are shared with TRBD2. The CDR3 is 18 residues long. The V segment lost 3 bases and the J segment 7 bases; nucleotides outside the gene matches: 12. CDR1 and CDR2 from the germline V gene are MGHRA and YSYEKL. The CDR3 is CASSHRVYRTSGSNEQFF. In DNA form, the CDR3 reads TGCGCCAGCAGCCACAGAGTGTACAGGACTAGCGGGAGTAATGAGCAGTTCTTC.

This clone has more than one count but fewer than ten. The CDR3 here is CASSIGAPHSPLHF. As DNA, the CDR3 is TGTGCCAGCAGCATAGGGGCTCCTCATTCACCCCTCCACTTT. V gene TRBV9 combines with J gene TRBJ1-6, with a tentative D call TRBD1 (5 bases). V lost 4 bases, J lost 8 bases, and 13 bases lay in between. The CDR3 length is 14 residues. Looked up from germline, CDR1 is SGDLS and CDR2 is YYNGEE.

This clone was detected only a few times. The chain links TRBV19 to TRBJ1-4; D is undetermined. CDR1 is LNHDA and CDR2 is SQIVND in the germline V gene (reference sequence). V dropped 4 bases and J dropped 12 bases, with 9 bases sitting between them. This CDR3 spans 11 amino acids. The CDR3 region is CASSKAEELFF. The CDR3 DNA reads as TGTGCCAGTAGTAAGGCAGAGGAACTGTTTTTT. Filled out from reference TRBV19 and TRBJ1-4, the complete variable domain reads DGGITQSPKYLFRKEGQNVTLSCEQNLNHDAMYWYRQDPGQGLRLIYYSQIVNDFQKGDIAEGYSVSREKKESFPLTVTSAQKNPTAFYLCASSKAEELFFGSGTQLSVL.

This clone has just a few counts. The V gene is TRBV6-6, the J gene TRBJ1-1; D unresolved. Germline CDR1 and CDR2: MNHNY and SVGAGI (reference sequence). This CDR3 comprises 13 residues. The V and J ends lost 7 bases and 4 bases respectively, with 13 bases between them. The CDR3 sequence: CASTSGSGTEAFF. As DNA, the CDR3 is TGTGCCAGCACCTCTGGTAGTGGCACTGAAGCTTTCTTT.

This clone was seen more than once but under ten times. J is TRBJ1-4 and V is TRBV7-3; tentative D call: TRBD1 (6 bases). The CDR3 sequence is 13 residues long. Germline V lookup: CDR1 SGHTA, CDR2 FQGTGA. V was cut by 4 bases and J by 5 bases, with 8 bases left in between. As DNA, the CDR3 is TGTGCCAGCAGCTACGACAGGAATGAAAAACTGTTTTTT. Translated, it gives CASSYDRNEKLFF.

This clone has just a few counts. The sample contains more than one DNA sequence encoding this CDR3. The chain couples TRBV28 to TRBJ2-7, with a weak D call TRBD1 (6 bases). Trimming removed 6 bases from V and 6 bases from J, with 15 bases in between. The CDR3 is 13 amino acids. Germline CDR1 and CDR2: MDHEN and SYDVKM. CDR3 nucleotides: TGTGCCAGCAGATTAACAGGGTTGGGCGAGCAGTACTTC. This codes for CASRLTGLGEQYF.

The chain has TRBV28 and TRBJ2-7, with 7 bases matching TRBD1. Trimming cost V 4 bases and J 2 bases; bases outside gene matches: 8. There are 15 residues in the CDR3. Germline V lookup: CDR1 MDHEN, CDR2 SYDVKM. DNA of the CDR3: TGTGCCAGCAGTTCCTCCGGGACAGAGACCTACGAGCAGTACTTC. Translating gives CASSSSGTETYEQYF.

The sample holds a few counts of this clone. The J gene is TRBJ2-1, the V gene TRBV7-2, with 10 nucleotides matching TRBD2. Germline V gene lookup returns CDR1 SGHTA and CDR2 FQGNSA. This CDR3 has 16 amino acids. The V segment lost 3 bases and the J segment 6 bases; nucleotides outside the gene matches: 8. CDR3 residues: CASSLTSGYLLNEQFF. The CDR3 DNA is TGTGCCAGCAGCTTGACTAGCGGGTACTTACTCAATGAGCAGTTCTTC.

The CDR3 region is CASSSQGLAGGGETQYF. As DNA, the CDR3 is TGTGCCAGCAGCTCCCAAGGACTAGCGGGAGGGGGAGAGACCCAGTACTTC. The rearrangement joins TRBV11-3 to TRBJ2-5, with 15 bases fitting TRBD2. After removal of 4 bases from V and 4 bases from J, the junction contained 7 bases not matched to a gene. Germline V CDR1 and CDR2: SGHNT, YENEEA. The length of the CDR3 is 17 residues.

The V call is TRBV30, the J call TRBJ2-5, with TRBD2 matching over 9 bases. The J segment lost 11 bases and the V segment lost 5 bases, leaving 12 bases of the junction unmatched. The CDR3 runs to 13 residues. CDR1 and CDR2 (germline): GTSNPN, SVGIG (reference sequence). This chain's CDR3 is CAWEVAGAREQYF. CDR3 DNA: TGTGCCTGGGAAGTAGCGGGAGCTCGGGAGCAGTACTTC.

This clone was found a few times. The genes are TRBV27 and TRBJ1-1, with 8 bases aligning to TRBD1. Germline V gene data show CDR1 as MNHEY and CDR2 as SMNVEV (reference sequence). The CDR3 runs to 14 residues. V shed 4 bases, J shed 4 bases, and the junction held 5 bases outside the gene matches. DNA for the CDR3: TGTGCCAGCAGTTCGCGACAGGGGTTCACTGAAGCTTTCTTT. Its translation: CASSSRQGFTEAFF.